These T cell receptor beta chains were read from a single sample in a study of cytomegalovirus exposure and HLA in healthy donors. Clones were sequenced by immunoSEQ multiplex PCR, and TCRdb holds only the in-frame ones, with some missing. The sample lists roughly 350,000 clones; roughly 85% were seen once. Material: PBMCs. The receptors were gathered from a young woman in good health and CMV-seronegative. Each CDR3 is given with its conserved first and last residue. D genes are given only for firm matches. Only part of the rows carry a size: once, few, many, or a class if the clone is expanded.

size	D	V	J	CDR3	DNA
NA	NA	TRBV29-1	TRBJ2-7	CSVAGRVASYEQYF	TGCAGCGTTGCCGGCAGGGTCGCGTCCTACGAGCAGTACTTC
NA	TRBD1	TRBV2	TRBJ1-4	CASAPGTGAEKLFF	TGTGCCAGCGCCCCCGGGACAGGTGCCGAAAAACTGTTTTTT
NA	NA	TRBV9	TRBJ2-7	CASSGPNRVDEQYF	TGTGCCAGCAGCGGACCAAACAGGGTCGACGAGCAGTACTTC
few	TRBD1	TRBV29-1	TRBJ2-7	CSADRDGYEQYF	TGCAGCGCAGACAGGGACGGCTACGAGCAGTACTTC
NA	NA	TRBV6-5	TRBJ1-1	CASKQARNLNTEAFF	TGTGCCAGCAAACAGGCCCGGAACCTGAACACTGAAGCTTTCTTT
NA	TRBD1	TRBV19	TRBJ1-2	CASSPRTGAGYTF	TGTGCCAGTAGTCCCAGGACAGGGGCTGGCTACACCTTC
NA	NA	TRBV5-6	TRBJ1-5	CASSLLGQTNQPQHF	TGTGCCAGCAGCTTGCTTGGACAAACCAATCAGCCCCAGCATTTT
few	TRBD2	TRBV11-2	TRBJ2-7	CASSPGLDYYEQYF	TGTGCCAGCAGTCCAGGACTAGATTACTACGAGCAGTACTTC
NA	NA	TRBV25-1	TRBJ2-1	CASSSLPGESLNEQFF	TGTGCCAGCAGTTCCCTTCCAGGGGAGTCCCTCAATGAGCAGTTCTTC
few	TRBD1	TRBV29-1	TRBJ1-5	CSVMEGGGQPQHF	TGCAGCGTCATGGAAGGGGGCGGTCAGCCCCAGCATTTT
NA	TRBD2	TRBV7-3	TRBJ2-1	CASSPGTSGIYNEQFF	TGTGCCAGCAGCCCCGGGACTAGCGGGATCTACAATGAGCAGTTCTTC
once	NA	TRBV28	TRBJ1-5	CALQGMDNQPQHF	TGTGCCCTGCAGGGGATGGACAATCAGCCCCAGCATTTT
NA	TRBD2	TRBV19	TRBJ2-5	CASSEGGEAETQYF	TGTGCCAGTAGCGAGGGAGGGGAAGCGGAGACCCAGTACTTC
NA	TRBD2	TRBV6-1	TRBJ2-1	CASSARGSGRIDEQFF	TGTGCCAGCAGTGCGAGAGGTAGCGGGAGAATCGATGAGCAGTTCTTC
NA	TRBD1	TRBV7-3	TRBJ2-1	CASSFSGTGADEQFF	TGTGCCAGCAGCTTCTCCGGGACAGGGGCCGATGAGCAGTTCTTC
NA	NA	TRBV29-1	TRBJ2-1	CSARLSMENEQFF	TGCAGCGCCCGACTCTCTATGGAGAATGAGCAGTTCTTC
NA	TRBD1	TRBV5-1	TRBJ2-1	CASSFGQGAGGEQFF	TGCGCCAGCAGCTTCGGGCAGGGGGCGGGTGGCGAGCAGTTCTTC
NA	NA	TRBV27	TRBJ2-2	CASSLRGELFF	TGTGCCAGCAGTTTACGCGGGGAGCTGTTTTTT
NA	NA	TRBV18	TRBJ2-3	CASSPPGIGASTDTQYF	TGTGCCAGCTCACCACCGGGGATTGGGGCTAGCACAGATACGCAGTATTTT
NA	TRBD1	TRBV6-5	TRBJ1-4	CASSFLRGRTNEKLFF	TGTGCCAGCAGTTTCCTGAGGGGGCGAACTAATGAAAAACTGTTTTTT
NA	NA	TRBV28	TRBJ1-2	CASSFGEGFGYTF	TGTGCCAGCAGTTTTGGCGAGGGCTTCGGCTACACCTTC
NA	NA	TRBV6-1	TRBJ1-1	CASRKTQNTEAFF	TGTGCCAGCAGGAAGACACAGAACACTGAAGCTTTCTTT
NA	NA	TRBV10-3	TRBJ2-7	CAISVGAQGGATHEQYF	TGTGCCATCAGTGTTGGAGCACAAGGGGGGGCGACCCACGAGCAGTACTTC
NA	NA	TRBV4-3	TRBJ2-5	CASSQDFGAETYETQYF	TGCGCCAGCAGCCAAGATTTTGGGGCCGAAACCTACGAGACCCAGTACTTC
NA	NA	TRBV29-1	TRBJ2-5	CSGKGGGQETQYF	TGCAGCGGGAAGGGAGGGGGCCAAGAGACCCAGTACTTC
NA	TRBD1	TRBV4-2	TRBJ1-2	CASSQEKWWTGGYTF	TGTGCCAGCAGCCAAGAGAAGTGGTGGACAGGCGGCTACACCTTC
NA	TRBD1	TRBV2	TRBJ1-1	CASRETGSVKAFF	TGTGCCAGCAGAGAGACAGGGTCCGTTAAAGCTTTCTTT
few	NA	TRBV7-2	TRBJ2-7	CASSPAVYEQYF	TGTGCCAGCAGCCCCGCGGTCTACGAGCAGTACTTC
NA	NA	TRBV29-1	TRBJ2-3	CSVWQVSDTQYF	TGCAGCGTATGGCAGGTCTCAGATACGCAGTATTTT
NA	TRBD1	TRBV27	TRBJ2-7	CASEHRGLTYEQYF	TGTGCCAGCGAACACAGGGGGCTGACCTACGAGCAGTACTTC
NA	TRBD1	TRBV4-2	TRBJ1-2	CASSLGQGEFYGYTF	TGTGCCAGCAGCTTAGGACAGGGGGAATTCTATGGCTACACCTTC
NA	TRBD1	TRBV6-1	TRBJ1-1	CASSGQGADTEAFF	TGTGCCAGCAGTGGACAGGGGGCGGACACTGAAGCTTTCTTT
many	NA	TRBV7-2	TRBJ1-5	CASSLAQYNTQHF	TGTGCCAGCAGCTTAGCCCAATACAATACCCAGCATTTT
NA	NA	TRBV4-3	TRBJ2-7	CASSQGRNGEQYF	TGCGCCAGCAGCCAAGGGAGGAACGGGGAGCAGTACTTC
NA	NA	TRBV6-5	TRBJ1-5	CASGRGGDQPQHF	TGTGCCAGCGGACGGGGGGGTGATCAGCCCCAGCATTTT
NA	NA	TRBV5-1	TRBJ2-7	CASSFASVGGLEQYF	TGCGCCAGCAGCTTCGCTTCGGTTGGGGGCCTCGAGCAGTACTTC
NA	NA	TRBV18	TRBJ2-1	CASSPREGRVDEQFF	TGTGCCAGCTCACCAAGAGAAGGCAGGGTGGACGAGCAGTTCTTC
few	NA	TRBV9	TRBJ1-2	CASRTLGGGDYGYTF	TGTGCCAGCAGAACCCTTGGGGGAGGGGACTATGGCTACACCTTC
NA	TRBD2	TRBV18	TRBJ2-7	CASSPGLAGALVLPKQYF	TGTGCCAGCTCACCAGGACTAGCGGGAGCGCTTGTCCTACCGAAGCAGTACTTC
NA	TRBD1	TRBV9	TRBJ2-1	CASSVPTGVEEQFF	TGTGCCAGCAGCGTACCGACAGGGGTAGAAGAGCAGTTCTTC
NA	NA	TRBV6-5	TRBJ2-7	CASIGQGSYEQYF	TGTGCCAGCATCGGGCAGGGGTCCTACGAGCAGTACTTC
NA	TRBD1	TRBV6-5	TRBJ1-2	CASSSGTGATNYGYTF	TGTGCCAGCAGTTCCGGGACAGGGGCAACTAACTATGGCTACACCTTC
NA	NA	TRBV19	TRBJ1-5	CASIPKWGDKPGNQPQHF	TGTGCCAGTATACCAAAGTGGGGAGACAAACCTGGCAATCAGCCCCAGCATTTT
once	NA	TRBV7-3	TRBJ2-1	CASSSLGSSNEQFF	TGTGCCAGCAGCTCCCTCGGGAGTAGCAATGAGCAGTTCTTC